The next 15 T cell receptor beta chains were all read from a single sample in a study of shared clonotypes between healthy human individuals. Assay used: immunoSEQ multiplex PCR; TCRdb lists only in-frame clones, some missing. This sample has about 2,100,000 clones, with more than 85% found just once. Terminally differentiated effector memory CD45RA+ cells were left out of the naive CD8 fraction, which was CD45RO-negative and positively selected for CCR7. The sample comprised naive CD8+ T cells from PBMCs. Every receptor here comes from a man between 18 and 29 years old in good health. Some clones in this sample may be carry-over from other donors' samples.

The CDR3 nucleotides read TGTGCCAGCAGTGAAGCGCTGTTGTCGAGATCTGGGACTGAAGCTTTCTTT. Residues: CASSEALLSRSGTEAFF. V gene TRBV2 combines with J gene TRBJ1-1; no clear D. Looked up from germline, CDR1 is SNHLY and CDR2 is FYNNEI. V gave up 0 bases and J gave up 5 bases, with 19 bases separating them. This CDR3 is built from 17 residues.

The chain carries TRBV27 and TRBJ2-7; D assignment may be TRBD1 or TRBD2 (5 bases each). CDR3 length: 14 amino acids. Trimming took 3 bases from V and 7 from J, leaving 16 bases between them. In germline, CDR1 is MNHEY, CDR2 SMNVEV (reference sequence). This CDR3 reads CASSFLGRGEEQYF. CDR3 sequence (DNA): TGTGCCAGCAGTTTTCTCGGCCGAGGGGAGGAGCAGTACTTC.

The gene calls are TRBV15 and TRBJ2-1; D is uncertain. Germline V gene data show CDR1 as LNHNV and CDR2 as YYDKDF (reference sequence). The CDR3 runs 17 residues. Deletions cut 0 bases from V and 0 bases from J, with 12 bases between. The CDR3 protein is CATSRDYDLSSYNEQFF. The CDR3 DNA is TGTGCCACCAGCAGAGATTACGACCTGAGCTCCTACAATGAGCAGTTCTTC.

The chain has TRBV6-5 and TRBJ1-1; the D is unclear. This CDR3 contains 13 residues. V was shortened by 5 bases and J by 0 bases, with 7 bases between the two germline ends. Germline assignment: CDR1 MNHEY and CDR2 SVGAGI. CDR3 DNA: TGTGCCAGCAGTGCCACGGTGAACACTGAAGCTTTCTTT. It encodes CASSATVNTEAFF.

The chain has TRBV28 and TRBJ2-6; D not resolved. Trimming left V 3 bases short and J 0 bases short, with 21 bases between. Germline-derived CDR1 and CDR2 are MDHEN and SYDVKM. The CDR3 contains 20 residues. This CDR3 reads CASSFRYGRTEVSGANVLTF. CDR3 DNA sequence: TGTGCCAGCAGTTTCCGGTATGGTCGGACCGAAGTCTCTGGGGCCAACGTCCTGACTTTC.

The V gene is TRBV4-1, the J gene TRBJ2-3; D call uncertain. Deletions cut 5 bases from V and 0 bases from J, with 12 bases between. The CDR3 spans 15 residues. The germline gives CDR1 MGHRA, CDR2 YSYEKL. CDR3 DNA sequence: TGCGCCAGCAGCATAAGTGGGGATAGCACAGATACGCAGTATTTT. Protein product: CASSISGDSTDTQYF.

The chain joins TRBV7-9 to TRBJ2-3; D is possibly TRBD1 (5 bases). Trimming removed 5 bases at V and 4 bases at J, with 16 bases between. In germline, CDR1 is SEHNR, CDR2 FQNEAQ (reference sequence). The CDR3 runs to 15 residues. The CDR3 DNA reads as TGTGCCAGCAGCCCTCCGGATGGGGCCTCAGATACGCAGTATTTT. Amino acids: CASSPPDGASDTQYF.

The chain combines TRBV6-5 with TRBJ2-5; 9 nucleotides align to TRBD2. V trimming: 2 bases; J trimming: 4 bases; junction bases outside the gene matches: 8. CDR3 length: 16 residues. Germline CDR1 MNHEY, CDR2 SVGAGI. The CDR3 loop reads CASSYVLAGTVETQYF. The CDR3 DNA reads as TGTGCCAGCAGTTACGTACTAGCGGGTACTGTAGAGACCCAGTACTTC.

The genes are TRBV27 and TRBJ2-7; possibly TRBD1 or TRBD2 for D (6 bases each). The CDR3 totals 16 residues. The germline CDR1 and CDR2 sequences are MNHEY and SMNVEV (reference sequence). Trimming took 3 bases from V and 7 from J, leaving 22 bases between them. The CDR3 protein is CASSFGPGWGAREQYF. In DNA form, the CDR3 reads TGTGCCAGCAGTTTTGGCCCCGGGTGGGGGGCGAGGGAGCAGTACTTC.

As regards this clone: Other DNA sequences in the sample encode the same CDR3. The chain uses TRBV5-1 and TRBJ1-1; D gene uncertain. Trimming took 5 bases from V and 1 from J, leaving 3 bases between them. The CDR3 extends over 11 amino acids. The germline V gene has CDR1 SGHRS and CDR2 YFSETQ. CDR3 nucleotides: TGCGCCAGCAGTGGGAACACTGAAGCTTTCTTT. Translation: CASSGNTEAFF.

This chain connects TRBV11-2 to TRBJ2-7; tentatively, D is TRBD1 (5 bases). Germline CDR1 is SGHAT and CDR2 is FQNNGV. Trimming took 4 bases from V and 0 from J, leaving 13 bases between them. This CDR3 has 15 amino acids. The chain's CDR3 is CASSSWTSISYEQYF. CDR3 coding DNA: TGTGCCAGCAGCTCGTGGACATCCATCTCCTACGAGCAGTACTTC.

This chain links TRBV27 with TRBJ2-7; 10 bases map to TRBD1. Unmatched junction bases numbered 6, after V lost 11 bases and J lost 2 bases. The CDR3 spans 13 residues. Germline V gives CDR1 MNHEY, CDR2 SMNVEV (reference sequence). The chain's CDR3 is CAAGTGVTYEQYF. CDR3 bases: TGTGCCGCGGGGACAGGGGTTACCTACGAGCAGTACTTC.

The chain employs TRBV4-3 and TRBJ2-4; D is undetermined. Trimming took off 2 bases at V and 2 bases at J, with 10 bases between the two ends. The germline V gene has CDR1 LGHNA and CDR2 YSLEER. CDR3 length equals 15 residues. CDR3: CASSQSIGPKNIQYF. As DNA, the CDR3 is TGCGCCAGCAGCCAATCGATTGGGCCCAAAAACATTCAGTACTTC.

This chain connects TRBV27 to TRBJ2-7, with TRBD1 identical over 8 bases. This CDR3 has 15 amino acids. J lost 2 bases, V lost 7 bases, and 10 bases had no gene match. Looked up from germline, CDR1 is MNHEY and CDR2 is SMNVEV (reference sequence). DNA of the CDR3: TGTGCCAGCAAAACCGCCGGGACAGGAACCTACGAGCAGTACTTC. Translated: CASKTAGTGTYEQYF.

This chain links TRBV7-9 with TRBJ2-5, with D hard to call. The V end was cut by 1 base, the J end by 2 bases, with 8 bases between. The CDR3 is made up of 14 amino acids. Germline CDR1 and CDR2: SEHNR and FQNEAQ (reference sequence). CDR3 loop: CASSLGVTQETQYF. CDR3 DNA sequence: TGTGCCAGCAGCTTAGGTGTGACGCAAGAGACCCAGTACTTC. Variable domain in full (rest from reference TRBV7-9 and TRBJ2-5): DTGVSQNPRHKITKRGQNVTFRCDPISEHNRLYWYRQTLGQGPEFLTYFQNEAQLEKSRLLSDRFSAERPKGSFSTLEIQRTEQGDSAMYLCASSLGVTQETQYFGPGTRLLVL.